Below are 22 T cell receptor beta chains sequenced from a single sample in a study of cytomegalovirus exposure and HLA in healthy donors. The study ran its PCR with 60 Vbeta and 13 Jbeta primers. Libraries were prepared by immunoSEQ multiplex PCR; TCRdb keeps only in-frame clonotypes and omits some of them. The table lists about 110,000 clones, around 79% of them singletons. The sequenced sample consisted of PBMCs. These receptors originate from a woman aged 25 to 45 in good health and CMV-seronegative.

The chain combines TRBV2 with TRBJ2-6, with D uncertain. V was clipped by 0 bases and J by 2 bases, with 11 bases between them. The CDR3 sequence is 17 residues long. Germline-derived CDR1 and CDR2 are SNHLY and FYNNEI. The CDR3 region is CASSEAWAGAGANVLTF. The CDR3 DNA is TGTGCCAGCAGTGAAGCGTGGGCAGGTGCTGGGGCCAACGTCCTGACTTTC.

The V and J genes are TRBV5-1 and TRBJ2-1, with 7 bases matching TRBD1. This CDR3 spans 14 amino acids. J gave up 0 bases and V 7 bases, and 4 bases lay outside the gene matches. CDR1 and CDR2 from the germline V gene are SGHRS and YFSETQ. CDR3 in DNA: TGCGCCAGCCTTACAGGGGACTCCTACAATGAGCAGTTCTTC. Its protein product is CASLTGDSYNEQFF.

In DNA form, the CDR3 reads TGTGCCAGCAGCTTCCCCGCTAGCGGGGAGACCGGGGAGCTGTTTTTT. Its protein product is CASSFPASGETGELFF. This rearrangement joins TRBV7-8 to TRBJ2-2; 9 bases agree with TRBD2. Per germline, CDR1 SGHVS and CDR2 FQNEAQ. This CDR3 has 16 residues. V shed 3 bases, J shed 5 bases, and the junction held 7 bases outside the gene matches.

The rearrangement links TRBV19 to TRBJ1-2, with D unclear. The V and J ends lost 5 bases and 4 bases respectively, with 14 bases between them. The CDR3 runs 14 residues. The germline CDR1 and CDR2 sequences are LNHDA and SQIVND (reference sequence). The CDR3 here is CASSPSSHGYGYTF. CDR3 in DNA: TGTGCCAGTAGTCCCTCGTCTCACGGCTATGGCTACACCTTC.

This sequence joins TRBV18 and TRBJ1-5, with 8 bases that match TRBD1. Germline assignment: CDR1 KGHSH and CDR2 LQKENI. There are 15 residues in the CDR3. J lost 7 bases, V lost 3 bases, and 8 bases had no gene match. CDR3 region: CASSPRQGPEQPQHF. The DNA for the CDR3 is TGTGCCAGCTCACCGAGACAGGGGCCGGAGCAGCCCCAGCATTTT.

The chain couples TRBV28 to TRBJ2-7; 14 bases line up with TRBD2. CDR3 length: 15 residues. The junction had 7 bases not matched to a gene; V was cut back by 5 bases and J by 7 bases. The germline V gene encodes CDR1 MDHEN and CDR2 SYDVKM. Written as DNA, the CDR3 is TGTGCCAGCAGTACAAGACTAGCGGGAGGGAAAGAGCAGTACTTC. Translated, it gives CASSTRLAGGKEQYF.

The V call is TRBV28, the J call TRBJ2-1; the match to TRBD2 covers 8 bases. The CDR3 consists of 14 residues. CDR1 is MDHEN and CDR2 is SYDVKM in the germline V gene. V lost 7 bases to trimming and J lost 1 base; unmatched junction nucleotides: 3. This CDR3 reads CASKTGGSYNEQFF. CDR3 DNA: TGTGCCAGCAAGACGGGAGGGTCCTACAATGAGCAGTTCTTC.

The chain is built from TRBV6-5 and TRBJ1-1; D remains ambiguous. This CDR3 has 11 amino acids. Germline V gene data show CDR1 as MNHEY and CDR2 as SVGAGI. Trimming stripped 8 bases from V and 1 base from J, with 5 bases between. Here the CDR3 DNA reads TGTGCCAGCCGAGCGAACACTGAAGCTTTCTTT. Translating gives CASRANTEAFF.

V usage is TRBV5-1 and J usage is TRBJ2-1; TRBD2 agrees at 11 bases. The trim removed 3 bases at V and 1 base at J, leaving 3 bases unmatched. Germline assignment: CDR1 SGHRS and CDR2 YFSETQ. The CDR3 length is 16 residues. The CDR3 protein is CASSSASGGSYNEQFF. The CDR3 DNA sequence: TGCGCCAGCAGCTCAGCTAGCGGGGGGTCCTACAATGAGCAGTTCTTC.

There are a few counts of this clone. CDR3 nucleotide sequence: TGTGCCACCAGCGGGGCTAAGGGGAGGGGGGCTTACAATGAGCAGTTCTTC. This sequence encodes CATSGAKGRGAYNEQFF. The rearrangement joins TRBV15 to TRBJ2-1; D perhaps matches TRBD2 (7 bases). The ends were cut back, 5 bases at V and 4 bases at J, with 21 bases in the middle. This CDR3 region has 17 residues. Looked up from germline, CDR1 is LNHNV and CDR2 is YYDKDF (reference sequence).

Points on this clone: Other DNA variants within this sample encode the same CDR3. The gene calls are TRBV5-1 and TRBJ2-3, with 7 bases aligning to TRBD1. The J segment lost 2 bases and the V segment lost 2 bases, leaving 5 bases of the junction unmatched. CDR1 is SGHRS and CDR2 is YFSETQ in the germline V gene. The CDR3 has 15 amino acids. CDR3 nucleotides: TGCGCCAGCAGCTTCAGGACAGGTACCACAGATACGCAGTATTTT. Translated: CASSFRTGTTDTQYF.

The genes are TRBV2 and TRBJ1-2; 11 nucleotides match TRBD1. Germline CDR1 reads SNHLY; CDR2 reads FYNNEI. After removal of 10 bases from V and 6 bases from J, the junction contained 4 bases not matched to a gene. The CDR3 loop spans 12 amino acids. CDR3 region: CATGQGADGYTF. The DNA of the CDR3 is TGTGCCACCGGACAGGGGGCGGATGGCTACACCTTC.

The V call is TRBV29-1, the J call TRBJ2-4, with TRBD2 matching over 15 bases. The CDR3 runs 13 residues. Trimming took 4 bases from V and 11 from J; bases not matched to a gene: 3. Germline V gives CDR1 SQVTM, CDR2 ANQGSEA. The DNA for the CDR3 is TGCAGCGTTGGGACTAGCGGGAGGGCCCTTCAGTACTTC. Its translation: CSVGTSGRALQYF.

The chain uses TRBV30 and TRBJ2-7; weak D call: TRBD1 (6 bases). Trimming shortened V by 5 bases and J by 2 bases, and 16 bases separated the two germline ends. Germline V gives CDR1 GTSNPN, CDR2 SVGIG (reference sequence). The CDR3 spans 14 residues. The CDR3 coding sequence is TGTGCCTGGGCGTTTTCTGCAGGGGCCTACGAGCAGTACTTC. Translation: CAWAFSAGAYEQYF. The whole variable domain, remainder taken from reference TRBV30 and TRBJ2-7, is SQTIHQWPATLVQPVGSPLSLECTVEGTSNPNLYWYRQAAGRGLQLLFYSVGIGQISSEVPQNLSASRPQDRQFILSSKKLLLSDSGFYLCAWAFSAGAYEQYFGPGTRLTVT.

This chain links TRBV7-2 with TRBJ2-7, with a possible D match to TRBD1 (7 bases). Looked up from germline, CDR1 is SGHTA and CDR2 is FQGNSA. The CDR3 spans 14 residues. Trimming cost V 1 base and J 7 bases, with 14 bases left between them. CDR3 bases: TGTGCCAGCAGCTTAGTTAGCCAGGGGGGAGAGCAGTACTTC. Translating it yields CASSLVSQGGEQYF.

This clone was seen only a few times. The DNA for the CDR3 is TGTGCCATCAGTGAGTTAACTAGTCGAAACACAGATACGCAGTATTTT. Residues: CAISELTSRNTDTQYF. The V and J genes are TRBV10-3 and TRBJ2-3, with D tentatively TRBD2 (5 bases). The CDR3 sequence is 16 residues long. Per germline, CDR1 ENHRY and CDR2 SYGVKD. Trimming left V 1 base short and J 2 bases short, with 13 bases between.

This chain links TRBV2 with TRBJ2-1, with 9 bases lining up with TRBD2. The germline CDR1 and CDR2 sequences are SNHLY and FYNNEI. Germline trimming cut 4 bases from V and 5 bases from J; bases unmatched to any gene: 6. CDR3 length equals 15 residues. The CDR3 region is CASSASASGNNEQFF. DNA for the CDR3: TGTGCCAGCAGTGCTTCGGCTAGCGGGAACAATGAGCAGTTCTTC.

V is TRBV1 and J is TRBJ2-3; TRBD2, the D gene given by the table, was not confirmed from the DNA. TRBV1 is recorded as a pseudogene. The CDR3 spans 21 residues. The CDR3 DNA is TGCACCAGCAGCCAAGGGCGCCTTCGGGGGAGACCACTGACTAGCACAGATACGCAGTATTTT. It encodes CTSSQGRLRGRPLTSTDTQYF.

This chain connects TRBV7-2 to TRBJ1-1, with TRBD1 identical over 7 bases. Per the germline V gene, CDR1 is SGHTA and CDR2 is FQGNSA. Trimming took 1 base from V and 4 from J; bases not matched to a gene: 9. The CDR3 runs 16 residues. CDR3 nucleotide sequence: TGTGCCAGCAGCTTAGAAGGCCAGAACAGGGGCACTGAAGCTTTCTTT. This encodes CASSLEGQNRGTEAFF.

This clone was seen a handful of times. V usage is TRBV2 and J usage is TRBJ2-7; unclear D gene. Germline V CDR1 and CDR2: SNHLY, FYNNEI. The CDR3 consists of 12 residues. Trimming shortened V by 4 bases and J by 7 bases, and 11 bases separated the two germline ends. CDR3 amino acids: CASSVSPWEQYF. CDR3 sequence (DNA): TGTGCCAGCAGTGTAAGCCCTTGGGAGCAGTACTTC.

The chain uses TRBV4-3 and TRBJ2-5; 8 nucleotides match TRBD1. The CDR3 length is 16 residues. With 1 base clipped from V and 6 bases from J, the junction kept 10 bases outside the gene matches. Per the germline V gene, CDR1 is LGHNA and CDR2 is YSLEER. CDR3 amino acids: CASSQGPTGVRKTQYF. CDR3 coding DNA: TGCGCCAGCAGCCAAGGACCGACAGGGGTGCGGAAGACCCAGTACTTC.

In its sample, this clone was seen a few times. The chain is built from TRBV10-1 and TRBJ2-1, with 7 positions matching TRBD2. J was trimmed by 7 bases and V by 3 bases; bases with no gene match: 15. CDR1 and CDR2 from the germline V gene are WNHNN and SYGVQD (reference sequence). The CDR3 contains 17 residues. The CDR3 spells CASSDSLRSGTFNEQFF. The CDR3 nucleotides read TGCGCCAGCAGTGACTCCCTGAGGAGCGGGACGTTTAATGAGCAGTTCTTC.